This TCR beta chain emerged from a study of CD8 T cells in ankylosing spondylitis. Points from the study as a whole: A TCR beta motif made of under 10 highly homologous variants seemed typical of ankylosing spondylitis blood.

Germline CDR1 SNHLY, CDR2 FYNNEI. V gave up 5 bases and J gave up 1 base; unmatched junction bases: 10. The CDR3 has 17 amino acids. TCRdb re-called the 5' RACE reads through MiXCR, storing one row per CDR3 protein. The table shows more than 250,000 distinct CDR3 sequences, with 8% occurring only once. This clonotype came up a few times. Antigen unknown. V is TRBV2 and J is TRBJ1-5; the match to TRBD1 covers 8 bases. The receptor's source is a male donor with ankylosing spondylitis. Sequencing was carried out using blood, either unsorted or a sorted T cell fraction (not recorded which). CDR3 sequence (DNA): TGTGCCAGCAGTCCGACAGGGGTTCGTAACAGCAATCAGCCCCAGCATTTT. It codes for CASSPTGVRNSNQPQHF.